This TCR beta chain was found in a study of tumor and adjacent non-tumor tissue in lung cancer. Study-wide points: Tumor repertoires had a smaller top 100 clone share than normal lung. Shorter survival was associated with higher TCR diversity in tumors.

CDR1 is DFQATT and CDR2 is SNEGSKA in the germline V gene (reference sequence). The CDR3 length is 15 residues. This sample's RNA came from whole unsorted tissue. Details on this clonotype: Its antigen is undetermined. This could be a read error, since a much larger clone is one nucleotide away.

Three rounds of nested PCR, following a modified ARM-PCR protocol, produced the TCRbeta library. Using its own MiXCR run on the multiplex PCR reads, TCRdb lists one record per CDR3 protein. The table shows around 140,000 distinct CDR3 sequences, with approximately 70% occurring only once. The sequencing sample was made of lung tumor tissue. The receptor's source is a man aged 55 to 70 with small cell lung cancer. The chain uses TRBV20-1 and TRBJ2-3; possible D gene TRBD1, 6 bases. For the CDR3, the DNA is TGCAGTGTTAGAGATCATCAGGGGACCACAGATACGCAGTATTTT. As protein: CSVRDHQGTTDTQYF.